A single TCR beta chain is shown here with its context. The age range of participants was 18 to 89 years, with residence in about two dozen US areas. The sample originates from a study of blood T cell repertoires in COVID-19. About the study: Researchers got acute and convalescent COVID-19 samples from the United States, Italy and Spain. Nucleic acid was either cDNA or gDNA, and it came from T cells, B-cell-depleted T cells, or PBMCs.

The germline V gene has CDR1 SNHLY and CDR2 FYNNEI. The CDR3 consists of 17 residues. V trimming: 2 bases; J trimming: 0 bases; junction bases outside the gene matches: 4. Per the study methods: Estimation of nucleated cell counts was performed using reference gene primer amplification. Sequencing used immunoSEQ multiplex PCR; TCRdb keeps in-frame clones, though not all of them. The D gene and trimming were derived from the DNA, and the V and J assignments and clone size from that table. The data show roughly 220,000 clones, 80% to 90% seen once. The rearrangement uses TRBV2 and TRBJ1-5; 10 bases are shared with TRBD1. The TCR originated in a middle-aged woman with acute COVID-19. Sequenced material: PBMCs or T cells enriched from blood (not recorded which). CDR3 DNA sequence: TGTGCCAGCAGTGAATTTGGGACAGGGGTTAGCAATCAGCCCCAGCATTTT. It is translated as CASSEFGTGVSNQPQHF.